This T cell receptor (beta chain) was recorded in a study of graft-versus-host responses after intestinal transplantation. The study's findings and limits: Levels of circulating GvH clones at their peak were associated with early post-transplant HvG declines.

In the case of this clone: Its matching antigen is unknown.

The assay was immunoSEQ multiplex PCR, and TCRdb's table has in-frame clones only and misses some. Here the sample spans more than 9,000 clones, roughly 90% being singletons. The CDR3 runs 14 residues. With V trimmed by 6 bases and J by 4 bases, 6 bases remained unmatched. CDR1 and CDR2 from the germline V gene are MNHEY and SMNVEV (reference sequence). Processing released intraepithelial and lamina propria lymphocytes from the graft tissue. The V call is TRBV27, the J call TRBJ2-5; 9 bases line up with TRBD1. This clonotype was sampled from a human patient who received an intestinal transplant, so some T cells may come from the graft donor. Here the sequenced sample was ileum tissue, taken almost 750 days after intestinal transplantation. The CDR3 loop reads CASRVRTGVETQYF. CDR3 bases: TGTGCCAGCAGGGTTCGGACAGGGGTAGAGACCCAGTACTTC.